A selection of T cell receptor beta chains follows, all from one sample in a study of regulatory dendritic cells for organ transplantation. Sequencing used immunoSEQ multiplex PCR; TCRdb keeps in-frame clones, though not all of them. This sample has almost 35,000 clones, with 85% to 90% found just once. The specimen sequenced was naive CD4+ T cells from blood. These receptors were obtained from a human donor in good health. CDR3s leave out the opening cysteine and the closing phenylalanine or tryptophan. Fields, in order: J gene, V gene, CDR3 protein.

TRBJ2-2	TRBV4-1	ASSSRLAGAGELF
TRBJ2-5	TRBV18	ASSPGQLKETQY
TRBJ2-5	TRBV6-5	ASSYRGGLSETQY
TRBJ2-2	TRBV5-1	ASAFVLGTGELF
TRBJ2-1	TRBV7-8	ASSLVSGPYNEQF
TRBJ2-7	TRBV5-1	ASSGSGSEQY
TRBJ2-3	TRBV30	AWSRGLAGGLDTQY
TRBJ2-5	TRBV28	ASSDPSTSGSQETQY
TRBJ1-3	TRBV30	AWSWGARGSGNTIY
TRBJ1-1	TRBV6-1	ASNPINRGNTEAF
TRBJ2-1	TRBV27	ASRTVVGLAAYNEQF
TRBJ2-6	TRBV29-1	SVEGVGSGANVLT
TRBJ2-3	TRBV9	ASSVGAISTDTQY
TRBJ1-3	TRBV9	ASSGLKSSGNTIY
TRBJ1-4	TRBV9	ASSVVPGSAEKLF
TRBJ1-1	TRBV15	ATSLPGGNTEAF
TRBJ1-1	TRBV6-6	ASSYPETATEAF
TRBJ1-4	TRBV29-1	SVDSEGGEKLF
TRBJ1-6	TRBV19	ASSGRATSYNSPLH
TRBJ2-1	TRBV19	ASTFSGGIQF
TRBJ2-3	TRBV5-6	ASSSQSGVSTDTQY
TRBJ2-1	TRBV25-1	ASSEMGASGNEQF
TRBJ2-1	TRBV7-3	ASSSGGGPYNEQF
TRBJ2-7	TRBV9	ASSVEVFDEQY
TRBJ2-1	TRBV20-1	SARARSEQF
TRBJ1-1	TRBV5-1	ASSLGTNTEAF
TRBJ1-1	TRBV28	ALDRVDTEAF
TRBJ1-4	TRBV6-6	ASSYSVGRGEKLF
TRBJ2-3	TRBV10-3	AISDTGLAVADTQY
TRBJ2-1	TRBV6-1	ASLAIVNNEQF
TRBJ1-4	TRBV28	ASSLSGATNEKLF
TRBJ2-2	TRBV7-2	ASSLRGLAGGSGELF
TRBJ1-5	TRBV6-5	ASSQSRGQPQH
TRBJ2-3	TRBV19	ASSISARGTDTQY
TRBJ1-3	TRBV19	ASGGLSSGNTIY
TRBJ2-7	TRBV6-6	ASSYSPTGQSYEQY
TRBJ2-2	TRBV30	AWSVYATGELF
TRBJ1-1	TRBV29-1	SVSTGMGTEAF
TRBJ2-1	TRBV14	ASSLYTDRTYNEQF
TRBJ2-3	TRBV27	ASSLQRGYTDTQY
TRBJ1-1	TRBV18	ASSPEQLEAF
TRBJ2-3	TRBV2	ASSAIGSRAQY
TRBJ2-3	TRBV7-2	ASRSGGLAETDTQY
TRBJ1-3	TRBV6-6	ASSYSTAGTGNTIY
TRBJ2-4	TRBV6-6	ASGLIAKNIQY
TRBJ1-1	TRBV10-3	AISDRGLTEAF
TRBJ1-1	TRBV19	ASRDRAGTEAF
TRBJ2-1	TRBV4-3	ASSRHLNSREVPLYNEQF
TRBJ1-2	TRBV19	ASRLQGEPLFAGYT
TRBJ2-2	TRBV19	ASSIDRTGGNTGELF